These 26 T cell receptor beta chains were all obtained from the same sample, sequenced in a study of T cell repertoires in cytomegalovirus infection. TCRdb redid the calling of the reads with MiXCR, one entry per CDR3 protein. The sample includes a few hundred thousand distinct CDR3 sequences, almost 40% of them seen just once. No antigen has been assigned to these receptors. The sequencing used cultured PBMCs, collected from culture after CMV antigen stimulation. The receptors were sampled from a human donor in good health (CMV status not recorded). Some clones in this sample may be carry-over from other donors' samples.

The V call is TRBV4-1, the J call TRBJ2-3; 9 bases map to TRBD2. Trimming removed 1 base from V and 1 base from J; junction bases left unmatched: 6. CDR1 MGHRA and CDR2 YSYEKL come from the germline V gene. The CDR3 contains 17 residues. CDR3 loop: CASSQGGGARGTDTQYF. The CDR3 DNA sequence: TGCGCCAGCAGCCAAGGCGGGGGGGCCCGGGGCACAGATACGCAGTATTTT.

V is TRBV7-2 and J is TRBJ1-4; D is uncertain. The germline gives CDR1 SGHTA, CDR2 FQGNSA. V lost 3 bases to trimming and J lost 4 bases, with 15 bases between them. This CDR3 is 16 amino acids long. Here the CDR3 reads CASSFRSRGDNEKLFF. As DNA, the CDR3 is TGTGCCAGCAGCTTTCGAAGTAGAGGCGATAATGAAAAACTGTTTTTT.

The chain employs TRBV7-6 and TRBJ1-5, with 8 bases aligning to TRBD1. V gave up 4 bases and J gave up 4 bases; unmatched junction bases: 12. CDR3 length equals 17 residues. Germline V lookup: CDR1 SGHVS, CDR2 FNYEAQ. The CDR3 region is CASSSSPRTGLNQPQHF. The CDR3 DNA follows: TGTGCCAGCAGCTCGTCCCCCCGGACAGGGTTGAATCAGCCCCAGCATTTT. The full variable domain, with the rest looked up from reference TRBV7-6 and TRBJ1-5, is GAGVSQSPRYKVTKRGQDVALRCDPISGHVSLYWYRQALGQGPEFLTYFNYEAQQDKSGLPNDRFSAERPEGSISTLTIQRTEQRDSAMYRCASSSSPRTGLNQPQHFGDGTRLSIL.

This clonotype was counted only a few times. The chain carries TRBV4-1 and TRBJ1-5; D unresolved. Between the trimmed V and J ends, which lost 1 base and 5 bases, there was a span of 9 bases. Looked up from germline, CDR1 is MGHRA and CDR2 is YSYEKL. CDR3 length equals 14 residues. The CDR3 reads CASSQGPQDQPQHF. As DNA, the CDR3 is TGCGCCAGCAGCCAAGGGCCCCAGGATCAGCCCCAGCATTTT.

The rearrangement links TRBV15 to TRBJ2-3; D ambiguous. V shed 3 bases and J shed 0 bases, with 7 bases lying between them. The CDR3 extends over 14 amino acids. Germline CDR1 LNHNV, CDR2 YYDKDF (reference sequence). The CDR3 sequence is CATSRGHSTDTQYF. CDR3 coding DNA: TGTGCCACCAGCAGGGGCCACAGCACAGATACGCAGTATTTT.

This sequence joins TRBV12-3 or TRBV12-4 and TRBJ2-1; D is perhaps TRBD2 (5 bases). The V end was cut by 6 bases, the J end by 8 bases, with 20 bases between. The CDR3 is 15 amino acids. The CDR3 here is CASSPRKGASDEQFF. DNA of the CDR3: TGTGCCAGCAGCCCCAGGAAGGGAGCGTCCGATGAGCAGTTCTTC.

Details on this clonotype: The junction differs from germline at one of its ends, possibly a read error. V usage is TRBV5-6 and J usage is TRBJ2-1; D gene unclear. This CDR3 has 12 residues. Germline V gene lookup returns CDR1 SGHDT and CDR2 YYEEEE. This CDR3 reads CASSRTYDEQFF. CDR3 bases: TGTGCCAGCAGCCGGACCTACGATGAGCAGTTCTTC.

The DNA of the CDR3 is TGTGCCAGCAGCCCATCTTTTAGGACAGGGGCCTACGAGCAGTACTTC. Translated, it gives CASSPSFRTGAYEQYF. The genes are TRBV7-8 and TRBJ2-7; 9 positions match TRBD1. CDR3 size: 16 residues. Per germline, CDR1 SGHVS and CDR2 FQNEAQ. Losses at the gene ends were 5 bases for V and 2 bases for J; bases not matched to a gene: 10.

The chain uses TRBV5-6 and TRBJ2-1; perhaps TRBD2 as D (6 bases). V lost 2 bases and J lost 6, with 15 bases in between. The CDR3 runs 15 residues. The V gene's germline CDR1 is SGHDT and CDR2 YYEEEE. CDR3 protein: CASSLDPAGFNEQFF. In DNA form, the CDR3 reads TGTGCCAGCAGCTTAGACCCGGCGGGGTTCAATGAGCAGTTCTTC.

This sequence joins TRBV12-3 or TRBV12-4 and TRBJ1-5; TRBD1 agrees at 7 bases. The CDR3 length is 14 residues. Germline trimming cut 5 bases from V and 2 bases from J; bases unmatched to any gene: 3. The CDR3 spells CASSRDSGNQPQHF. CDR3 in DNA: TGTGCCAGCAGTCGGGACAGCGGCAATCAGCCCCAGCATTTT.

The V and J genes are TRBV27 and TRBJ1-1; D is possibly TRBD1 (6 bases). The ends were cut back, 5 bases at V and 0 bases at J, with 19 bases in the middle. The germline V gene has CDR1 MNHEY and CDR2 SMNVEV (reference sequence). CDR3 length equals 17 residues. CDR3 protein: CASSEVPGRGLNTEAFF. The CDR3 nucleotides are TGTGCCAGCAGTGAAGTCCCGGGCCGGGGGCTGAACACTGAAGCTTTCTTT.

This sequence joins TRBV2 and TRBJ1-4; D remains ambiguous. Trimming took 0 bases from V and 4 from J, leaving 6 bases between them. CDR1 is SNHLY and CDR2 is FYNNEI in the germline V gene. This CDR3 has 14 residues. CDR3 in amino acids: CASSEARHNEKLFF. The DNA of the CDR3 is TGTGCCAGCAGTGAAGCCAGGCATAATGAAAAACTGTTTTTT.

This clonotype was seen ten or more times. This sequence joins TRBV7-9 and TRBJ2-1; 8 nucleotides match TRBD2. The germline CDR1 and CDR2 sequences are SEHNR and FQNEAQ (reference sequence). This CDR3 spans 14 amino acids. V lost 10 bases, J lost 4 bases, and 9 bases stayed unmatched. The CDR3 here is CATSAASGYNEQFF. CDR3 DNA: TGTGCCACCAGTGCAGCTAGCGGGTACAATGAGCAGTTCTTC.

This clonotype was observed a few times. The chain uses TRBV12-3 or TRBV12-4 and TRBJ1-5; TRBD1 matches 7 bases. The ends lost 6 bases at V and 0 bases at J; junction bases unmatched: 17. CDR3 length: 19 residues. The CDR3 loop is CASSRGQKIELYSNQPQHF. The CDR3 nucleotides read TGTGCCAGCAGCCGGGGACAGAAAATAGAACTCTATAGCAATCAGCCCCAGCATTTT.

In its sample, this clonotype was seen once. The chain links TRBV7-2 to TRBJ2-1; D is possibly TRBD1 (5 bases). CDR1 is SGHTA and CDR2 is FQGNSA in the germline V gene. The CDR3 is 13 residues long. V shed 7 bases and J shed 5 bases, with 12 bases lying between them. CDR3 residues: CASKITGDNEQFF. Written as DNA, the CDR3 is TGTGCCAGCAAAATAACAGGAGACAATGAGCAGTTCTTC.

J is TRBJ1-4 and V is TRBV4-1; 7 positions match TRBD1. This CDR3 comprises 17 residues. Losses at the gene ends were 3 bases for V and 8 bases for J; bases not matched to a gene: 15. Per germline, CDR1 MGHRA and CDR2 YSYEKL. The CDR3 bases are TGCGCCAGCAGCCAGGATCCATACCCAGGGGGGGAAGAAAAACTGTTTTTT. Its translation: CASSQDPYPGGEEKLFF.

The sample holds a few counts of this clonotype. The chain employs TRBV12-3 or TRBV12-4 and TRBJ1-6, with a tentative D call TRBD1 (6 bases). The CDR3 covers 18 residues. V lost 8 bases, J lost 10 bases, and 30 bases lay in between. CDR3 amino acids: CASRRRGERGAGNSPLHF. CDR3 DNA sequence: TGTGCCAGCCGCCGGAGGGGGGAGAGGGGGGCAGGGAACTCACCCCTCCACTTT.

V usage is TRBV7-2 and J usage is TRBJ2-5; unclear D gene. V gave up 5 bases and J gave up 1 base, with 14 bases separating them. The germline gives CDR1 SGHTA, CDR2 FQGNSA. This CDR3 has 15 amino acids. CDR3 sequence: CASSPFRPTQETQYF. CDR3 in DNA: TGTGCCAGCAGCCCTTTCCGACCCACCCAAGAGACCCAGTACTTC.

The genes are TRBV18 and TRBJ1-1; a weak D match, TRBD1 (6 bases). V was shortened by 5 bases and J by 0 bases, with 13 bases between the two germline ends. Germline CDR1 KGHSH, CDR2 LQKENI. The CDR3 spans 15 residues. The CDR3 protein is CASSSTGKMNTEAFF. CDR3 in DNA: TGTGCCAGCTCATCAACAGGGAAAATGAACACTGAAGCTTTCTTT.

The table lists this clonotype with many counts. The genes are TRBV28 and TRBJ2-5; perhaps TRBD2 as D (5 bases). The ends were cut back, 3 bases at V and 3 bases at J, with 11 bases in the middle. Germline CDR1 is MDHEN and CDR2 is SYDVKM. This CDR3 comprises 14 residues. CDR3 amino acids: CASSLPSGEETQYF. Here the CDR3 DNA reads TGTGCCAGCAGTTTGCCAAGCGGCGAAGAGACCCAGTACTTC.

The chain employs TRBV11-2 and TRBJ1-3; the match to TRBD1 covers 9 bases. Germline CDR1 and CDR2: SGHAT and FQNNGV. V was pared by 0 bases and J by 2 bases, with 5 bases of the junction left unmatched. This CDR3 contains 17 residues. CDR3 DNA: TGTGCCAGCAGCTTAGACATGGACAGGGGAGCTGGAAACACCATATATTTT. Translating it yields CASSLDMDRGAGNTIYF.

A few counts support this clonotype. The CDR3 nucleotides read TGTGCCAGCAGCTCTTATCAGGGGTGGGAGGGCTACACCTTC. Its translation: CASSSYQGWEGYTF. The chain combines TRBV7-8 with TRBJ1-2; a weak D match, TRBD1 (6 bases). This CDR3 contains 14 residues. Germline lookup yields CDR1 SGHVS and CDR2 FQNEAQ. The V and J ends lost 4 bases and 8 bases respectively, with 17 bases between them. Full variable domain (remainder filled in from reference TRBV7-8 and TRBJ1-2): GAGVSQSPRYKVAKRGQDVALRCDPISGHVSLFWYQQALGQGPEFLTYFQNEAQLDKSGLPSDRFFAERPEGSVSTLKIQRTQQEDSAVYLCASSSYQGWEGYTFGSGTRLTVV.

This clonotype came up a few times. The chain carries TRBV18 and TRBJ2-2; 8 nucleotides agree with TRBD1. Trimming cost V 3 bases and J 6 bases; bases outside gene matches: 6. This CDR3 is 15 amino acids long. CDR1 is KGHSH and CDR2 is LQKENI in the germline V gene. The DNA for the CDR3 is TGTGCCAGCTCACCTGGACAGGGTACTCCCGGGGAGCTGTTTTTT. Its protein is CASSPGQGTPGELFF.

The chain carries TRBV11-2 and TRBJ2-3; D is uncertain. Trimming took 0 bases from V and 1 from J, leaving 11 bases between them. The CDR3 has 16 amino acids. Germline-derived CDR1 and CDR2 are SGHAT and FQNNGV. The DNA for the CDR3 is TGTGCCAGCAGCTTAGATCATTGGGGTGGCACAGATACGCAGTATTTT. Translating gives CASSLDHWGGTDTQYF.

The chain joins TRBV2 to TRBJ2-3, with TRBD2 matching 13 bases. V was pared by 6 bases and J by 3 bases, with 12 bases of the junction left unmatched. In germline, CDR1 is SNHLY, CDR2 FYNNEI. The CDR3 is made up of 18 amino acids. This CDR3 reads CASSRTSGSSGVTDTQYF. CDR3 bases: TGTGCCAGCAGCCGGACTAGCGGGAGTTCTGGGGTTACAGATACGCAGTATTTT.

The chain combines TRBV12-3 or TRBV12-4 with TRBJ2-7; 7 positions match TRBD2. The CDR3 totals 15 residues. Trimming removed 5 bases from V and 3 bases from J; junction bases left unmatched: 10. CDR3 sequence: CASSPLAEARYEQYF. CDR3 bases: TGTGCCAGCAGTCCGCTAGCGGAGGCCCGCTACGAGCAGTACTTC.